One and the same sample provided the 26 T cell receptor beta chains below, sequenced in a study of cytomegalovirus exposure and HLA in healthy donors. Primers for the PCR totalled 60 Vbeta and 13 Jbeta. The assay was immunoSEQ multiplex PCR, and TCRdb's table has in-frame clones only and misses some. The data hold about 190,000 clones, with about 80% observed a single time. The sample was PBMCs. These receptors were collected from a woman in her forties or fifties in good health and CMV-seropositive.

This clone turned up a few times. The chain links TRBV19 to TRBJ1-2; no firm D call. CDR1 and CDR2 (germline): LNHDA, SQIVND (reference sequence). Trimming took off 6 bases at V and 0 bases at J, with 17 bases between the two ends. The CDR3 is 16 residues long. The DNA of the CDR3 is TGTGCCAGTAGCCCTACGGGAGTCAAAGCTAACTATGGCTACACCTTC. Amino acids: CASSPTGVKANYGYTF.

This clone is a singleton in its sample. The chain combines TRBV2 with TRBJ1-4; 9 positions match TRBD1. CDR1 SNHLY and CDR2 FYNNEI come from the germline V gene. This CDR3 is built from 14 residues. V shed 4 bases, J shed 4 bases, and the junction held 1 base outside the gene matches. CDR3 loop: CASSAGQGNEKLFF. In DNA form, the CDR3 reads TGTGCCAGCAGTGCGGGACAGGGTAATGAAAAACTGTTTTTT.

The rearrangement uses TRBV9 and TRBJ2-1, with a possible D match to TRBD1 (5 bases). Germline CDR1 and CDR2: SGDLS and YYNGEE. The length of the CDR3 is 14 residues. The ends were cut back, 5 bases at V and 13 bases at J, with 22 bases in the middle. In nucleotides, the CDR3 is TGTGCCAGCAGTCCGGGCCAACAGGTAATTAGACAGTTCTTC. It codes for CASSPGQQVIRQFF.

The V gene is TRBV9, the J gene TRBJ2-7; tentative D call: TRBD1 (6 bases). Germline V gene lookup returns CDR1 SGDLS and CDR2 YYNGEE. CDR3 length equals 14 residues. V lost 4 bases, J lost 3 bases, and 14 bases lay in between. CDR3 region: CASSPRGGNYEQYF. CDR3 coding DNA: TGTGCCAGCAGCCCAAGAGGGGGAAACTACGAGCAGTACTTC.

The chain has TRBV5-6 and TRBJ2-5; TRBD1 matches 11 bases. Germline loops: CDR1 SGHDT, CDR2 YYEEEE. V lost 4 bases and J lost 5; bases outside the gene matches: 4. The CDR3 loop spans 14 amino acids. Here the CDR3 DNA reads TGTGCCAGCAGCCGGACAGGGGGCATGGAGACCCAGTACTTC. Translating gives CASSRTGGMETQYF. Supplemented by reference TRBV5-6 and TRBJ2-5, the full variable domain reads DAGVTQSPTHLIKTRGQQVTLRCSPKSGHDTVSWYQQALGQGPQFIFQYYEEEERQRGNFPDRFSGHQFPNYSSELNVNALLLGDSALYLCASSRTGGMETQYFGPGTRLLVL.

The chain links TRBV29-1 to TRBJ1-1, with D tentatively TRBD1 (6 bases). Germline loops: CDR1 SQVTM, CDR2 ANQGSEA. Deletions cut 7 bases from V and 5 bases from J, with 14 bases between. This CDR3 is built from 12 residues. CDR3 nucleotides: TGCAGCGCTTTCGAACAGGGTACTGAAGCTTTCTTT. Protein: CSAFEQGTEAFF.

The genes are TRBV27 and TRBJ1-5; TRBD1 aligns across 10 bases. This CDR3 has 17 residues. CDR1 and CDR2 (germline): MNHEY, SMNVEV (reference sequence). The junction had 8 bases not matched to a gene; V was cut back by 6 bases and J by 0 bases. The CDR3 coding sequence is TGTGCCAGCAGGTCGGACAGGGGGGGAAATAGCAATCAGCCCCAGCATTTT. Its protein product is CASRSDRGGNSNQPQHF.

This sequence joins TRBV5-1 and TRBJ2-1; 7 nucleotides match TRBD2. CDR3 size: 15 residues. The V gene's germline CDR1 is SGHRS and CDR2 YFSETQ. Trimming at V came to 0 bases and at J to 6 bases, leaving 6 bases not matched to a gene. The CDR3 DNA sequence: TGCGCCAGCAGCTTGGGACTAGCTGCACGCAATGAGCAGTTCTTC. Translation: CASSLGLAARNEQFF.

Notes on this clone: The sample contains more than one DNA sequence encoding this CDR3. The chain links TRBV7-9 to TRBJ1-1; 9 nucleotides match TRBD1. Looked up from germline, CDR1 is SEHNR and CDR2 is FQNEAQ (reference sequence). The CDR3 contains 14 residues. V shed 3 bases and J 2 bases; nucleotides not matched to a gene: 1. The CDR3 is CASSLGQGNTEAFF. The CDR3 DNA is TGTGCCAGCAGCTTGGGACAGGGCAACACTGAAGCTTTCTTT.

The table lists this clone with a few counts. The chain joins TRBV6-5 to TRBJ1-5; TRBD1 might be the D (6 bases). Per germline, CDR1 MNHEY and CDR2 SVGAGI. With 5 bases removed from V and 2 bases from J, the gap between germline ends came to 13 bases. CDR3 length: 15 residues. In DNA, the CDR3 is TGTGCCAGCAGTCCGCAGGGGCGGGGCAATCAGCCCCAGCATTTT. Translation gives CASSPQGRGNQPQHF.

V usage is TRBV25-1 and J usage is TRBJ2-1; 7 nucleotides agree with TRBD1. This CDR3 is built from 13 residues. The J segment lost 8 bases and the V segment lost 10 bases, leaving 11 bases of the junction unmatched. Looked up from germline, CDR1 is MGHDK and CDR2 is SYGVNS. The DNA for the CDR3 is TGTGCCACCCTGACAGGGTTGGGCTATGAGCAGTTCTTC. Its protein product is CATLTGLGYEQFF.

This sequence joins TRBV5-5 and TRBJ1-5, with D uncertain. The CDR3 contains 16 residues. The V gene's germline CDR1 is SGHKS and CDR2 YYEKEE (reference sequence). V lost 6 bases and J 4 bases, leaving 20 bases between the germline ends. CDR3 loop: CASILPSSNGNQPQHF. For the CDR3, the DNA is TGTGCCAGCATCCTCCCATCCTCAAACGGGAATCAGCCCCAGCATTTT.

The gene calls are TRBV27 and TRBJ1-4; D remains ambiguous. CDR3 length: 16 amino acids. Trimming stripped 8 bases from V and 8 bases from J, with 24 bases between. Germline CDR1 MNHEY, CDR2 SMNVEV (reference sequence). CDR3 sequence (DNA): TGTGCCAGCCAGAGCCTTGGAGGGCTGAGTGCAGAAAAACTGTTTTTT. This encodes CASQSLGGLSAEKLFF.

The V call is TRBV10-3, the J call TRBJ1-1; maybe TRBD1 (5 bases). The CDR3 contains 15 residues. Germline V gives CDR1 ENHRY, CDR2 SYGVKD. The V end was cut by 0 bases, the J end by 4 bases, with 12 bases between. CDR3 nucleotide sequence: TGTGCCATCAGTGAGTCCAGGGAGGAAGGCACTGAAGCTTTCTTT. This sequence encodes CAISESREEGTEAFF.

The chain links TRBV5-8 to TRBJ1-6; TRBD1 matches at 7 bases. There are 16 residues in the CDR3. With 3 bases clipped from V and 9 bases from J, the junction kept 12 bases outside the gene matches. Germline V gene sequence: CDR1 SGHTS, CDR2 YDEGEE. The DNA of the CDR3 is TGTGCCAGCAGCTCCGCCCCGACAGGGTTTCCTTCACCCCTCCACTTT. Translating gives CASSSAPTGFPSPLHF.

V and J are TRBV2 and TRBJ1-1; D not certain. V was clipped by 7 bases and J by 4 bases, with 16 bases between them. The CDR3 spans 14 residues. Germline lookup yields CDR1 SNHLY and CDR2 FYNNEI. CDR3 DNA: TGTGCCAGCACTCGTCGGGTTTTAGGCACTGAAGCTTTCTTT. As protein: CASTRRVLGTEAFF.

The chain employs TRBV9 and TRBJ2-3, with 7 bases fitting TRBD2. V lost 1 base to trimming and J lost 2 bases; unmatched junction nucleotides: 7. CDR1 and CDR2 from the germline V gene are SGDLS and YYNGEE. The CDR3 runs 16 residues. The CDR3 DNA reads TGTGCCAGCAGCGTAAGGGCTAGCGGAGTCACAGATACGCAGTATTTT. Translating it yields CASSVRASGVTDTQYF.

This CDR3 reads CASSENRGEKLFF. Here the CDR3 DNA reads TGTGCCAGCAGTGAAAATAGGGGTGAAAAACTGTTTTTT. This chain uses TRBV6-1 with TRBJ1-4; weak D call: TRBD1 (5 bases). CDR3 length: 13 amino acids. Germline loops: CDR1 MNHNS, CDR2 SASEGT. V was shortened by 2 bases and J by 7 bases, with 8 bases between the two germline ends.

The chain employs TRBV4-1 and TRBJ1-5; 10 bases line up with TRBD1. With V trimmed by 4 bases and J by 5 bases, 5 bases remained unmatched. The CDR3 length is 15 residues. Germline assignment: CDR1 MGHRA and CDR2 YSYEKL. The DNA for the CDR3 is TGCGCCAGCAGCCCGTGGACAGGGGGTGATCAGCCCCAGCATTTT. Translated: CASSPWTGGDQPQHF.

J is TRBJ1-4 and V is TRBV28; no definite D call. The V and J ends lost 2 bases and 0 bases respectively, with 10 bases between them. Germline loops: CDR1 MDHEN, CDR2 SYDVKM. The CDR3 spans 16 residues. The CDR3 DNA reads as TGTGCCAGCAGTTTAGGAGGTCGTACAACTAATGAAAAACTGTTTTTT. Its protein is CASSLGGRTTNEKLFF. Full variable domain (outside the CDR3, taken from reference TRBV28 and TRBJ1-4): DVKVTQSSRYLVKRTGEKVFLECVQDMDHENMFWYRQDPGLGLRLIYFSYDVKMKEKGDIPEGYSVSREKKERFSLILESASTNQTSMYLCASSLGGRTTNEKLFFGSGTQLSVL.

The rearrangement joins TRBV7-3 to TRBJ1-6; a weak D match, TRBD1 (6 bases). The CDR3 totals 14 residues. The V gene's germline CDR1 is SGHTA and CDR2 FQGTGA. V dropped 0 bases and J dropped 9 bases, with 9 bases sitting between them. In nucleotides, the CDR3 is TGTGCCAGCAGCTTAACACAGGGCAGTTCACCCCTCCACTTT. As protein: CASSLTQGSSPLHF.

The genes are TRBV5-1 and TRBJ2-7; TRBD2 might be the D (6 bases). With 0 bases removed from V and 0 bases from J, the gap between germline ends came to 13 bases. CDR1 is SGHRS and CDR2 is YFSETQ in the germline V gene. The CDR3 runs 16 residues. The CDR3 spells CASSLAGSALSYEQYF. For the CDR3, the DNA is TGCGCCAGCAGCTTGGCCGGGAGTGCCCTCTCCTACGAGCAGTACTTC. Complete variable domain (other parts from reference TRBV5-1 and TRBJ2-7): KAGVTQTPRYLIKTRGQQVTLSCSPISGHRSVSWYQQTPGQGLQFLFEYFSETQRNKGNFPGRFSGRQFSNSRSEMNVSTLELGDSALYLCASSLAGSALSYEQYFGPGTRLTVT.

This chain links TRBV6-5 with TRBJ2-1, with D possibly matching TRBD2 (6 bases). CDR1 is MNHEY, CDR2 SVGAGI, per germline. CDR3 length equals 16 residues. V shed 4 bases and J shed 0 bases, with 13 bases lying between them. The CDR3 loop is CASSSPGLSSYNEQFF. The CDR3 nucleotides read TGTGCCAGCAGTTCTCCGGGACTTAGCTCCTACAATGAGCAGTTCTTC.

This clone was seen a single time. The J gene is TRBJ2-3, the V gene TRBV6-1; 11 bases agree with TRBD2. V shed 8 bases, J shed 2 bases, and the junction held 3 bases outside the gene matches. CDR1 is MNHNS and CDR2 is SASEGT in the germline V gene. This CDR3 comprises 14 residues. CDR3: CASGTSGHTDTQYF. The CDR3 nucleotides read TGTGCCAGCGGGACTAGCGGCCACACAGATACGCAGTATTTT.

This chain uses TRBV30 with TRBJ1-2; a possible D gene is TRBD1 (6 bases). CDR1 and CDR2 from the germline V gene are GTSNPN and SVGIG (reference sequence). V was shortened by 0 bases and J by 8 bases, with 16 bases between the two germline ends. This CDR3 contains 14 residues. The chain's CDR3 is CAWSVMLAGDGYTF. CDR3 in DNA: TGTGCCTGGAGTGTAATGCTGGCAGGGGACGGCTACACCTTC. The variable domain in full, completed from reference TRBV30 and TRBJ1-2, reads SQTIHQWPATLVQPVGSPLSLECTVEGTSNPNLYWYRQAAGRGLQLLFYSVGIGQISSEVPQNLSASRPQDRQFILSSKKLLLSDSGFYLCAWSVMLAGDGYTFGSGTRLTVV.

This rearrangement joins TRBV7-3 to TRBJ2-1; D not certain. Germline-derived CDR1 and CDR2 are SGHTA and FQGTGA. The CDR3 sequence is 16 residues long. The V end lost 5 bases, the J end lost 4 bases, and 18 bases lay between the germline ends. The CDR3: CASSTRLHTYYNEQFF. The CDR3, as DNA: TGTGCCAGCAGCACCCGACTTCACACCTATTACAATGAGCAGTTCTTC.